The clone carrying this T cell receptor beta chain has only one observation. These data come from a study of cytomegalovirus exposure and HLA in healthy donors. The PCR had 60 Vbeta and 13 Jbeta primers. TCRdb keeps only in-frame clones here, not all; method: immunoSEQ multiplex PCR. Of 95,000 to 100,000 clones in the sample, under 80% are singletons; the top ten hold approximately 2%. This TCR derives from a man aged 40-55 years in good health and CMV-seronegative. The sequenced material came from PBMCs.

CDR3 DNA sequence: TGTGCCAGCAGCGAGTCTGGCAATCAGCCCCAGCATTTT. It is translated as CASSESGNQPQHF. This sequence joins TRBV28 and TRBJ1-5; D gene unclear. Germline V gene sequence: CDR1 MDHEN, CDR2 SYDVKM. Deletions cut 6 bases from V and 2 bases from J, with 8 bases between. This CDR3 region has 13 residues.